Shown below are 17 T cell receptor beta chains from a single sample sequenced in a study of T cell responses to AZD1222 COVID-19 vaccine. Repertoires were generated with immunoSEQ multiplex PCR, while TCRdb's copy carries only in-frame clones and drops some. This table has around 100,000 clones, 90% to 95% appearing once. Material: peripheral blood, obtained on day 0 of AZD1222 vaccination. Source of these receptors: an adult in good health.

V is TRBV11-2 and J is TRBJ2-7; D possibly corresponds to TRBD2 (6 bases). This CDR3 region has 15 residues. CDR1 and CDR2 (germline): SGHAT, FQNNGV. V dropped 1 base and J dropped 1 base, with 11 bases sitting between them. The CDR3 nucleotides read TGTGCCAGCAGCTTAGCCGGGAGTTGGTCCTACGAGCAGTACTTC. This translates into CASSLAGSWSYEQYF.

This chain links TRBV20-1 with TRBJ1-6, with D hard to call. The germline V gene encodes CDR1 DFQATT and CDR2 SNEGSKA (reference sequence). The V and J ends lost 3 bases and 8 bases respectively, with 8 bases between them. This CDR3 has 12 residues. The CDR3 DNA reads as TGCAGTGCTAGTGGGGTGTATTCACCCCTCCACTTT. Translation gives CSASGVYSPLHF.

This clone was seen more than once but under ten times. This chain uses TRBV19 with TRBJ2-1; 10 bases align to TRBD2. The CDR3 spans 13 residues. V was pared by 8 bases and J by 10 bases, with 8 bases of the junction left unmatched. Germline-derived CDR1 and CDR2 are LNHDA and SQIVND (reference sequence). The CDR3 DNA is TGTGCCAGTCTCAGCGGGAGGGCCGGGGAGCAGTTCTTC. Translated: CASLSGRAGEQFF.

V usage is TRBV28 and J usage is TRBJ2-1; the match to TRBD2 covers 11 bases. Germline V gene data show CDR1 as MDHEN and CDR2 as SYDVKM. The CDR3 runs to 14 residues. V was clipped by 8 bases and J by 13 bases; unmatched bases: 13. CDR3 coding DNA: TGTGCCAGCCTTCCTAGCGGGAGGCCGGGAGGACAGTTCTTC. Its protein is CASLPSGRPGGQFF.

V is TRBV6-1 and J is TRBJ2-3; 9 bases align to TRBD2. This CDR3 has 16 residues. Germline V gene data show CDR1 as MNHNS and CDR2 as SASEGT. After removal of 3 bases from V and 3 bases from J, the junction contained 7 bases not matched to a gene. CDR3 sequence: CASSDSGSGLTDTQYF. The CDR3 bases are TGTGCCAGCAGTGATAGCGGGAGCGGGTTAACAGATACGCAGTATTTT.

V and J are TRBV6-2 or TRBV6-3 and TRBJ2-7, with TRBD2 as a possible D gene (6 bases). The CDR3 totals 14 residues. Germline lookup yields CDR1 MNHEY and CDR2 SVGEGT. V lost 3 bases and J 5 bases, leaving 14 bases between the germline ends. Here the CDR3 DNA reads TGTGCCAGCAGTTATCTGGGGGGTCTCCACGAGCAGTACTTC. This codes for CASSYLGGLHEQYF.

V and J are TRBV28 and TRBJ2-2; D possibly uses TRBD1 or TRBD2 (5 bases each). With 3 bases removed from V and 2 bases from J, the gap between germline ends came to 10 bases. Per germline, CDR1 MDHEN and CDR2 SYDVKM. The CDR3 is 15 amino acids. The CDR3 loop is CASSFARDNTGELFF. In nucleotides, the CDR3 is TGTGCCAGCAGTTTCGCCAGGGACAACACCGGGGAGCTGTTTTTT.

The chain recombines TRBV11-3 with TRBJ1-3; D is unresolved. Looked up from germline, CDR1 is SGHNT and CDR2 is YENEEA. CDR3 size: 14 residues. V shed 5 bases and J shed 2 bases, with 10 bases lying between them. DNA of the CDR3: TGTGCCAGCAGCCCCACTGGAGCTGGAAACACCATATATTTT. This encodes CASSPTGAGNTIYF.

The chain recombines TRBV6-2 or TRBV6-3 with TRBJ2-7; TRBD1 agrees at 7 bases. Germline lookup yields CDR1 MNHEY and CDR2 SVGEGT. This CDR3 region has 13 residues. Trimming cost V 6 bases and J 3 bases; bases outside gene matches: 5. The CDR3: CASSRDSYYEQYF. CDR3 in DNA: TGTGCCAGCAGCAGGGACAGTTACTACGAGCAGTACTTC.

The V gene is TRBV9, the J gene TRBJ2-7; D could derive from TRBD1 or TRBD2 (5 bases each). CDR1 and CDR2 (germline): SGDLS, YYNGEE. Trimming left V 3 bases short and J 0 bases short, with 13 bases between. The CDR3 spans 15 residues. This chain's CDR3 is CASSAGTASSYEQYF. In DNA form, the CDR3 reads TGTGCCAGCAGCGCTGGGACGGCCAGCTCCTACGAGCAGTACTTC.

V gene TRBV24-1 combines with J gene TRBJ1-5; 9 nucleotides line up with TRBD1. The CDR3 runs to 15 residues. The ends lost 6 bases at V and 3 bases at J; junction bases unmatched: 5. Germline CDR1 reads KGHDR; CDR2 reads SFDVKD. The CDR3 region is CATSTGTGLNQPQHF. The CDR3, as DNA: TGTGCCACCAGTACAGGGACAGGGCTCAATCAGCCCCAGCATTTT.

CDR3 nucleotide sequence: TGTGCCAGCAGCTTAAAGGGGACAGGGGTGGCTTTCTTT. Its translation is CASSLKGTGVAFF. The rearrangement links TRBV7-3 to TRBJ1-1; 10 bases agree with TRBD1. Germline V lookup: CDR1 SGHTA, CDR2 FQGTGA. This CDR3 spans 13 amino acids. With 1 base clipped from V and 11 bases from J, the junction kept 4 bases outside the gene matches.

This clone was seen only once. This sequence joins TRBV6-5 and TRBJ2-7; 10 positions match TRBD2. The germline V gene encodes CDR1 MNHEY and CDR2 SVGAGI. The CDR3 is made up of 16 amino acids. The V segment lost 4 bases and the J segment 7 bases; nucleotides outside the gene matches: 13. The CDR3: CASSSDSGRSLTEQYF. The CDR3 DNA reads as TGTGCCAGCAGTTCCGATAGCGGGAGGTCCCTCACGGAGCAGTACTTC.

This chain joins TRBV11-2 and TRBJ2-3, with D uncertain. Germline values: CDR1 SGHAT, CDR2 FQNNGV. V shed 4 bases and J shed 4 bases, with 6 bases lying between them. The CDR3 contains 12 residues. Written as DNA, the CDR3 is TGTGCCAGCAGCTCTCGGGCAGATACGCAGTATTTT. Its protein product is CASSSRADTQYF.

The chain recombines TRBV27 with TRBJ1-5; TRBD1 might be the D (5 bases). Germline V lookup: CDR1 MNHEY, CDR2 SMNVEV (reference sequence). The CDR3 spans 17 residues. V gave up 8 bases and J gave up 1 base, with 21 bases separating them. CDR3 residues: CASSRRGAGLSNQPQHF. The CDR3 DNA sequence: TGTGCCAGCTCTCGTCGTGGAGCAGGGCTGAGCAATCAGCCCCAGCATTTT.

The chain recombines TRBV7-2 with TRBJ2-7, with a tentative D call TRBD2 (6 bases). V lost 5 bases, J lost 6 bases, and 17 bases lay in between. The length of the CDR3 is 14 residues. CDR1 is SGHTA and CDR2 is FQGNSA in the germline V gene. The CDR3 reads CASSPRATSGEQYF. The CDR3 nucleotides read TGTGCCAGCAGCCCTAGAGCGACTAGTGGCGAGCAGTACTTC.

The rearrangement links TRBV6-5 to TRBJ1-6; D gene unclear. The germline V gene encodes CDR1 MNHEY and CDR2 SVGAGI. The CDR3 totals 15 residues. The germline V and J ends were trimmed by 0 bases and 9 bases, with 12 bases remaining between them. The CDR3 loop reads CASSYSRTLSSPLHF. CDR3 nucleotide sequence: TGTGCCAGCAGTTACTCGAGGACCCTTAGTTCACCCCTCCACTTT.